This is a list of T cell receptor beta chains from one sample in a study of neoadjuvant anti-PD-1 for oral cavity cancer. Using immunoSEQ multiplex PCR, the repertoire was profiled, and TCRdb retains in-frame clones only, with some absent. The sample has 68,000 or so clones, 85% seen once. The specimen comprised PBMCs, sampled after nivolumab (anti-PD-1) treatment. These receptors were obtained from a person aged 35 to 85 with oral cavity squamous cell carcinoma. CDR3s include the opening cysteine and the closing phenylalanine or tryptophan. Each record gives: J gene, V gene, D gene, clone size, CDR3 protein, CDR3 DNA. D genes are given only for firm matches. Clone size is given for some rows only: seen once, a few or many times, or a class if the clone is expanded.

TRBJ2-3 TRBV10-3 TRBD1 . CATEPGQGFTDTQYF TGTGCCACCGAACCCGGACAGGGTTTCACAGATACGCAGTATTTT
TRBJ1-2 TRBV14 . . CASSPTGANYGYTF TGTGCCAGCAGCCCAACTGGAGCTAACTATGGCTACACCTTC
TRBJ1-4 TRBV7-9 . . CASSRDDEKLFF TGTGCCAGCAGCCGCGACGATGAAAAACTGTTTTTT
TRBJ1-1 TRBV7-2 . . CASSFLGALEAFF TGTGCCAGCAGCTTCTTAGGGGCCCTTGAAGCTTTCTTT
TRBJ1-4 TRBV9 . . CASSVEPTNEKLFF TGTGCCAGCAGCGTAGAACCAACTAATGAAAAACTGTTTTTT
TRBJ1-1 TRBV5-4 . many CASSRHPGANTEAFF TGTGCCAGCAGCCGCCATCCGGGGGCGAACACTGAAGCTTTCTTT
TRBJ2-2 TRBV5-1 . . CASRTQSDGELFF TGCGCCAGCAGGACCCAGAGTGACGGGGAGCTGTTTTTT
TRBJ2-3 TRBV7-3 TRBD2 . CASSVTSGTDTQYF TGTGCCAGCAGCGTCACTAGCGGGACAGATACGCAGTATTTT
TRBJ2-2 TRBV9 TRBD2 . CASSPRLGGSGELFF TGTGCCAGCAGCCCTCGGTTGGGGGGGTCCGGGGAGCTGTTTTTT
TRBJ2-7 TRBV6-5 . . CASSYSHLATNYEQYF TGTGCCAGCAGTTACAGCCACCTAGCGACAAACTACGAGCAGTACTTC
TRBJ2-1 TRBV27 . . CASSLSRDTEQFF TGTGCCAGCAGCCTAAGCCGGGATACTGAGCAGTTCTTC
TRBJ2-2 TRBV9 TRBD2 . CASSWGSAGGVDGELFF TGTGCCAGCAGCTGGGGGTCAGCGGGAGGGGTAGACGGGGAGCTGTTTTTT
TRBJ2-1 TRBV28 . . CASSAPVVGSPYNEQFF TGTGCCAGCAGTGCTCCCGTGGTGGGATCCCCCTACAATGAGCAGTTCTTC
TRBJ1-1 TRBV5-6 . . CASSPVAGAAGAEAFF TGTGCCAGCAGCCCGGTAGCAGGGGCGGCGGGCGCTGAAGCTTTCTTT
TRBJ1-4 TRBV6-1 . . CASSEMSGDATNEKLFF TGTGCCAGCAGTGAAATGTCGGGTGACGCAACTAATGAAAAACTGTTTTTT
TRBJ1-3 TRBV9 . few CASSVSGLSGNTIYF TGTGCCAGCAGCGTATCGGGGTTGTCTGGAAACACCATATATTTT
TRBJ2-7 TRBV5-1 . . CASSLSPESGEQYF TGCGCCAGCAGCTTGAGCCCAGAATCAGGAGAGCAGTACTTC
TRBJ2-2 TRBV2 . once CASNNRIGVAGELFF TGTGCCAGCAATAATAGAATAGGGGTAGCAGGGGAGCTGTTTTTT
TRBJ2-7 TRBV5-1 . . CASSLGQGGYEQYF TGCGCCAGCAGCTTGGGGCAGGGGGGATACGAGCAGTACTTC
TRBJ1-2 TRBV9 TRBD1 . CASSEPARGGFNYGYTF TGTGCCAGCAGCGAGCCCGCGCGAGGGGGCTTTAACTATGGCTACACCTTC
TRBJ1-1 TRBV7-9 . . CASRGLDRLNTEAFF TGTGCCAGCAGGGGACTGGACAGACTTAACACTGAAGCTTTCTTT
TRBJ2-3 TRBV7-3 TRBD1 . CASSLRAEAGGSDTQYF TGTGCCAGCAGCTTAAGGGCTGAGGCAGGGGGCTCAGATACGCAGTATTTT
TRBJ1-5 TRBV6-5 TRBD1 . CASSPQGGLWHF TGTGCCAGCAGCCCACAGGGGGGGCTTTGGCATTTT
TRBJ2-7 TRBV2 TRBD1 . CASSPRTGGAYEQYF TGTGCCAGCAGTCCTAGGACAGGGGGCGCGTACGAGCAGTACTTC
TRBJ2-3 TRBV5-1 TRBD1 . CASSLSTGADTDTQYF TGCGCCAGCAGCTTGTCGACAGGGGCGGACACAGATACGCAGTATTTT
TRBJ1-1 TRBV6-5 . . CASSSLGTEAFF TGTGCCAGCAGTTCGTTGGGGACTGAAGCTTTCTTT
TRBJ2-5 TRBV2 TRBD2 . CASIRWEGEETQYF TGTGCCAGCATTAGGTGGGAGGGAGAAGAGACCCAGTACTTC
TRBJ2-7 TRBV19 TRBD1 once CASSRGQGPSLHF TGTGCCAGTAGTAGAGGACAGGGGCCATCCTTACACTTC